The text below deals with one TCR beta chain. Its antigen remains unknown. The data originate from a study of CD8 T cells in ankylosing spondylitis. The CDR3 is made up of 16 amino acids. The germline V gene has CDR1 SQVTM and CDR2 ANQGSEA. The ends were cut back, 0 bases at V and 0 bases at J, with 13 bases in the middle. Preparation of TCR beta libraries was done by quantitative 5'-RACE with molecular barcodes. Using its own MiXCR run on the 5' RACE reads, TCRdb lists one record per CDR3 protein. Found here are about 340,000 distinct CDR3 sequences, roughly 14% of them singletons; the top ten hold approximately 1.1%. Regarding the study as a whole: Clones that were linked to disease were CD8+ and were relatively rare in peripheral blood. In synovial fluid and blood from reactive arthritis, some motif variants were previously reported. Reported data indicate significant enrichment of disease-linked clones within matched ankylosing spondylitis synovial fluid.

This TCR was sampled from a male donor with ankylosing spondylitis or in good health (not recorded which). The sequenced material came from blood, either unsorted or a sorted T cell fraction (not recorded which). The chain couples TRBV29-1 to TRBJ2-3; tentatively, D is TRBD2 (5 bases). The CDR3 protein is CSVEDSLAVSTDTQYF. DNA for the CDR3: TGCAGCGTTGAAGACTCCCTAGCCGTTAGCACAGATACGCAGTATTTT.